Shown below are 8 T cell receptor beta chains from a single sample sequenced in a study of blood T cell repertoires in COVID-19 (dated by TCRdb to 2018 to 2021). Libraries came from the immunoSEQ multiplex PCR assay. TCRdb took this table from immuneACCESS and kept in-frame rearrangements with V and J called. Such tables lack part of the clones; where checked against another copy, unresolved V genes explain under half of the gap, and the rest is unexplained. This sample holds 80,000 to 95,000 clones; more than 80% were observed only once. Jointly, the top ten make up around 4.7% of the sample. The material sequenced was peripheral blood. The receptors come from a man older than 75 with COVID-19, enrolled during active disease.

The chain recombines TRBV4-3 with TRBJ2-7, with D tentatively TRBD1 (5 bases). The CDR3 length is 16 residues. The V gene's germline CDR1 is LGHNA and CDR2 YSLEER. The germline V and J ends were trimmed by 0 bases and 4 bases, with 16 bases remaining between them. The CDR3 here is CASSQDPSGIIYEQYF. The CDR3 DNA reads TGCGCCAGCAGCCAAGATCCGTCAGGGATAATTTACGAGCAGTACTTC.

The chain has TRBV30 and TRBJ2-7, with a tentative D call TRBD2 (5 bases). This CDR3 is 13 amino acids long. The V end was cut by 2 bases, the J end by 2 bases, with 10 bases between. The germline gives CDR1 GTSNPN, CDR2 SVGIG (reference sequence). Written as DNA, the CDR3 is TGTGCCTGGAGTCCTGGACTGGCCTACGAGCAGTACTTC. Translating gives CAWSPGLAYEQYF.

The chain recombines TRBV18 with TRBJ2-5; D perhaps matches TRBD2 (5 bases). CDR1 is KGHSH and CDR2 is LQKENI in the germline V gene. Trimming left V 2 bases short and J 2 bases short, with 9 bases between. The CDR3 covers 14 residues. The CDR3 loop reads CASSPIGVQETQYF. The DNA for the CDR3 is TGTGCCAGCTCACCAATCGGGGTTCAAGAGACCCAGTACTTC.

The chain couples TRBV4-3 to TRBJ2-1; 10 bases agree with TRBD2. This CDR3 comprises 16 residues. Germline CDR1 and CDR2: LGHNA and YSLEER. Unmatched junction bases numbered 10, after V lost 4 bases and J lost 7 bases. The CDR3 sequence is CASSRSSGGALNEQFF. CDR3 DNA sequence: TGCGCCAGCAGCCGATCCAGCGGGGGGGCCTTAAATGAGCAGTTCTTC.

This clone came up once. The V call is TRBV4-3, the J call TRBJ2-7; tentatively, D is TRBD2 (5 bases). The V end lost 3 bases, the J end lost 7 bases, and 16 bases lay between the germline ends. The length of the CDR3 is 14 residues. Looked up from germline, CDR1 is LGHNA and CDR2 is YSLEER. The CDR3, as DNA: TGCGCCAGCAGCCATAACGGTAGGACGGGGGAGCAGTACTTC. Translation: CASSHNGRTGEQYF.

This clone was seen once. The V and J genes are TRBV30 and TRBJ1-2; 7 bases fit TRBD1. The V gene end was trimmed by 5 bases and the J gene end by 4 bases; junction bases not matched to a gene: 16. The CDR3 has 16 residues. Germline V gene sequence: CDR1 GTSNPN, CDR2 SVGIG (reference sequence). The CDR3 protein is CAWGRGPTGTGYGYTF. CDR3 DNA: TGTGCCTGGGGAAGAGGTCCGACAGGGACGGGCTATGGCTACACCTTC.

The V call is TRBV18, the J call TRBJ1-1, with D tentatively TRBD1 (5 bases). The length of the CDR3 is 16 residues. Looked up from germline, CDR1 is KGHSH and CDR2 is LQKENI. Deletions cut 0 bases from V and 4 bases from J, with 15 bases between. The DNA of the CDR3 is TGTGCCAGCTCACCACCGGTGGGGGGTACGGCCACTGAAGCTTTCTTT. This codes for CASSPPVGGTATEAFF.

This clone was seen a single time. The rearrangement joins TRBV6-6 to TRBJ2-7; perhaps TRBD1 as D (6 bases). Trimming left V 0 bases short and J 2 bases short, with 14 bases between. The CDR3 runs to 16 residues. Germline V CDR1 and CDR2: MNHNY, SVGAGI (reference sequence). This CDR3 is CASSYSRQVGTYEQYF. For the CDR3, the DNA is TGTGCCAGCAGTTACTCGAGACAGGTGGGAACCTACGAGCAGTACTTC.